Included here is one T cell receptor (beta chain) sequence, with context. One base away lies a much larger clone, so this may be a sequencing read error. Ophthalmopathy patients had Clinical Activity Score at least 3, NOSPECS grade at least 4, duration under 3 months. This specimen comes from a study of T cells in Graves' hyperthyroidism and ophthalmopathy. RNA transcripts gave rise to amplified TCR beta CDR3 regions. HTBI primers were employed in a first-round RT-PCR of the TCR CDR3. TCRdb ran MiXCR on the multiplex PCR reads and lists one entry per CDR3 protein. The sample has roughly 240,000 distinct CDR3 sequences, about 15% seen once; the top ten hold around 30%. The CDR3 has 15 amino acids. The V gene's germline CDR1 is SGHTA and CDR2 FQGNSA.

The gene calls are TRBV7-2 and TRBJ2-3; possibly TRBD1 for D (6 bases). Source material: blood. The receptor was isolated from a woman between 18 and 29 years old with Graves' ophthalmopathy. CDR3 bases: TGTGCCAGCAACTTAGGGGGAGTAGCAGCAGATACGCAGTATTTT. Translating gives CASNLGGVAADTQYF.